These 10 T cell receptor beta chains originate from one sample sequenced in a study of cytomegalovirus exposure and HLA in healthy donors. Both 60 Vbeta primers and 13 Jbeta primers went into the PCR. Method: immunoSEQ multiplex PCR; TCRdb's copy keeps in-frame clones and lacks some. The table includes over 150,000 clones, around 69% detected once. The sequencing sample was made of PBMCs. The receptors were sampled from a man aged 55 to 70 in good health and CMV-seronegative.

This clone came up once. The rearrangement uses TRBV5-1 and TRBJ2-5; a possible D gene is TRBD2 (6 bases). Deletions cut 4 bases from V and 2 bases from J, with 15 bases between. From germline, CDR1 is SGHRS and CDR2 YFSETQ. This CDR3 has 15 residues. DNA for the CDR3: TGCGCCAGCAGCGGGACGGGACTCAGACAAGAGACCCAGTACTTC. This gives the protein CASSGTGLRQETQYF.

This sequence joins TRBV7-9 and TRBJ1-1; D ambiguous. Trimming shortened V by 2 bases and J by 1 base, and 5 bases separated the two germline ends. Germline V gene sequence: CDR1 SEHNR, CDR2 FQNEAQ (reference sequence). The CDR3 is 13 residues long. CDR3 region: CASSLWQNTEAFF. Here the CDR3 DNA reads TGTGCCAGCAGCTTATGGCAGAACACTGAAGCTTTCTTT.

This clone has just one count. The CDR3 nucleotides are TGTGCCAGCAGGGTGCGGGCTGGAAATGAGCAGTTCTTC. This encodes CASRVRAGNEQFF. The V call is TRBV27, the J call TRBJ2-1, with a weak D call TRBD2 (5 bases). CDR3 length: 13 amino acids. V lost 6 bases, J lost 7 bases, and 13 bases lay in between. Germline lookup yields CDR1 MNHEY and CDR2 SMNVEV (reference sequence).

The chain uses TRBV19 and TRBJ2-7; 10 bases are shared with TRBD1. CDR1 and CDR2 (germline): LNHDA, SQIVND (reference sequence). CDR3 size: 14 residues. J was trimmed by 9 bases and V by 3 bases; bases with no gene match: 8. The CDR3 loop reads CASSITDRGVVQYF. Here the CDR3 DNA reads TGTGCCAGTAGTATCACGGACAGGGGGGTAGTGCAGTACTTC. Using reference TRBV19 and TRBJ2-7 for the parts outside the CDR3, the full variable domain is DGGITQSPKYLFRKEGQNVTLSCEQNLNHDAMYWYRQDPGQGLRLIYYSQIVNDFQKGDIAEGYSVSREKKESFPLTVTSAQKNPTAFYLCASSITDRGVVQYFGPGTRLTVT.

This chain joins TRBV4-1 and TRBJ2-3; D possibly corresponds to TRBD2 (7 bases). This CDR3 is built from 18 residues. Trimming took off 1 base at V and 4 bases at J, with 21 bases between the two ends. Germline assignment: CDR1 MGHRA and CDR2 YSYEKL. The CDR3 DNA reads TGCGCCAGCAGCCAAGGCCCCCGGCGGGGGCGCGGTGCAGATACGCAGTATTTT. The encoded protein is CASSQGPRRGRGADTQYF.

V gene TRBV28 combines with J gene TRBJ2-7, with TRBD1 matching over 9 bases. The CDR3 is made up of 16 amino acids. V shed 7 bases, J shed 1 base, and the junction held 11 bases outside the gene matches. Germline-derived CDR1 and CDR2 are MDHEN and SYDVKM. This CDR3 reads CASTAPRDRASYEQYF. The CDR3 nucleotides read TGTGCCAGCACGGCGCCCCGGGACAGGGCTTCCTACGAGCAGTACTTC.

This chain connects TRBV10-2 to TRBJ2-5; 10 positions agree with TRBD2. The V gene's germline CDR1 is WSHSY and CDR2 SAAADI. V trimming: 7 bases; J trimming: 1 base; junction bases outside the gene matches: 6. The CDR3 runs to 15 residues. The CDR3 DNA reads TGCGCCAGCACCTGGACTAGCGGAGGCCAAGAGACCCAGTACTTC. Translating it yields CASTWTSGGQETQYF.

V usage is TRBV7-4 and J usage is TRBJ1-3; TRBD1 might be the D (6 bases). V lost 7 bases and J 4 bases, leaving 11 bases between the germline ends. Germline CDR1 and CDR2: SGHVT and SQSDAQ. The CDR3 spans 13 residues. In DNA, the CDR3 is TGTGCCAGCATATCAGGGGACGGAAACACCATATATTTT. It yields the protein CASISGDGNTIYF. Based on the CDR3 plus reference TRBV7-4 and TRBJ1-3, the full variable domain is GAGVSQSPRYKVAKRGRDVALRCDSISGHVTLYWYRQTLGQGSEVLTYSQSDAQRDKSGRPSGRFSAERPERSVSTLKIQRTEQGDSAVYLCASISGDGNTIYFGEGSWLTVV.

The chain has TRBV6-5 and TRBJ2-7; D may be TRBD2 (5 bases). With 7 bases removed from V and 1 base from J, the gap between germline ends came to 8 bases. The CDR3 is 12 residues long. Germline assignment: CDR1 MNHEY and CDR2 SVGAGI. The CDR3 loop is CASTGNSYEQYF. In DNA form, the CDR3 reads TGTGCCAGCACCGGGAATTCCTACGAGCAGTACTTC.

The rearrangement uses TRBV7-2 and TRBJ2-2, with D hard to call. CDR1 SGHTA and CDR2 FQGNSA come from the germline V gene. The CDR3 is 14 residues long. V was pared by 1 base and J by 1 base, with 4 bases between. The CDR3 DNA reads as TGTGCCAGCAGCTTAGTTCGGAACACCGGGGAGCTGTTTTTT. It encodes CASSLVRNTGELFF.